What follows is one T cell receptor (beta chain) and its context. The germline gives CDR1 MNHEY, CDR2 SMNVEV (reference sequence). V shed 9 bases and J shed 8 bases, with 25 bases lying between them. CDR3 length equals 15 residues. These data are taken from a study of shared T cell receptors in the human thymus. TCRdb's copy holds only in-frame clones and misses some; the assay was immunoSEQ multiplex PCR. The data contain 630,000 or so clones, 70% to 90% of them singletons. This same sample was also part of a study on human thymus T cells. According to that study: Having surgery to correct congenital heart defects, healthy Finnish infants acted as the donors. Thymus tissue was removed during corrective cardiac surgery. Apparent bias marked the V and J gene usage of thymic and blood repertoires.

The rearrangement uses TRBV27 and TRBJ1-2; D may be TRBD1 (5 bases). The sample consisted of thymocytes. The source is a boy less than two years old with a congenital heart defect. CDR3: CASLNSGGEPWGYTF. In nucleotides, the CDR3 is TGTGCCAGTCTCAATAGCGGAGGGGAACCCTGGGGCTACACCTTC.